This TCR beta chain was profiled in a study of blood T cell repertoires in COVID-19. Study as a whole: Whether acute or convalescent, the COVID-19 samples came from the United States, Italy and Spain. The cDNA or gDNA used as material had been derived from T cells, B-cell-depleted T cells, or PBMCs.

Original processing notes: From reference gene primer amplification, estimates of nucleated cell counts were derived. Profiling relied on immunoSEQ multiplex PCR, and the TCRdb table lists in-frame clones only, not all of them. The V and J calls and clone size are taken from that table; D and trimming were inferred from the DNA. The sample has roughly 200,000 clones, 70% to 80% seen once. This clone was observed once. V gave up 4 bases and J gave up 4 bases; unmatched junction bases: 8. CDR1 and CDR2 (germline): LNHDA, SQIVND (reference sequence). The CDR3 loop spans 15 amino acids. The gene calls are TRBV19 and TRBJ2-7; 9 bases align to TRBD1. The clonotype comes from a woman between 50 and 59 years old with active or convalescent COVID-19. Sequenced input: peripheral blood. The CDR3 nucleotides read TGTGCCAGTAGTACTGGACAGGGGAGTATTTACGAGCAGTACTTC. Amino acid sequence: CASSTGQGSIYEQYF.